This T cell receptor (beta chain) derives from a study of T cells in Graves' hyperthyroidism and ophthalmopathy. This CDR3 is 15 amino acids long. Per the germline V gene, CDR1 is LGHNA and CDR2 is YNFKEQ. V was trimmed by 0 bases and J by 4 bases, leaving 12 bases between them. TCR beta CDR3 sequences were amplified from RNA transcripts. RT-PCR in the first round (using the HTBI primer set) targeted the TCR CDR3. TCRdb fed the multiplex PCR reads into MiXCR, producing one record per CDR3 protein. The repertoire holds under 350,000 distinct CDR3 sequences, with less than 30% as singletons. The sample holds many counts of this clonotype.

Sequences were obtained from blood. V usage is TRBV4-2 and J usage is TRBJ1-2; D remains ambiguous. The TCR sequence derives from a middle-aged man with Graves' hyperthyroidism that later progressed to Graves' ophthalmopathy. The CDR3 DNA follows: TGTGCCAGCAGCCAAGAAGTTCGTAGTTCCTATGGCTACACCTTC. Protein: CASSQEVRSSYGYTF.